These T cell receptor beta chains were read from a single sample in a study of T cells in Graves' hyperthyroidism and ophthalmopathy. TCRdb reprocessed the multiplex PCR reads via MiXCR and lists one record per CDR3 protein. The sample includes some 740,000 distinct CDR3 sequences, around 13% seen only once; the top ten take roughly 10%. Specimen: blood. Every receptor here comes from a woman aged 18-29 years with Graves' hyperthyroidism. The CDR3 runs from the conserved cysteine through the conserved F or W. The order of the fields is J gene, V gene, clone size, D gene, CDR3 protein, CDR3 DNA. A D gene is named only where the DNA matches it firmly. Size is stated for part of the rows, as once, few or many counts, or as a class when the clone is expanded.

>TRBJ2-7|TRBV20-1|few|NA
CSARETELWSDEQYF
TGCAGTGCTAGAGAGACAGAACTGTGGAGTGACGAGCAGTACTTC
>TRBJ2-1|TRBV29-1|many|NA
CSVAGGQGGNYNEQFF
TGCAGCGTTGCAGGAGGTCAGGGGGGAAATTACAATGAGCAGTTCTTC
>TRBJ1-5|TRBV2|many|NA
CASSYRQDLKPQHF
TGTGCCAGCAGTTACAGACAGGACCTGAAGCCCCAGCATTTT
>TRBJ1-6|TRBV2|few|NA
CASSLSGQGNSPLHF
TGTGCCAGCAGCCTTTCTGGACAAGGGAATTCACCCCTCCACTTT
>TRBJ2-1|TRBV6-1|few|TRBD2
CASNPLAGVSYNGQFF
TGTGCCAGCAACCCCTTAGCGGGAGTCTCCTACAATGGGCAGTTCTTC
>TRBJ1-5|TRBV28|many|TRBD1
CASSPSGPGTGKVNQPQHF
TGTGCCAGCAGTCCGAGCGGCCCCGGGACAGGGAAGGTCAATCAGCCCCAGCATTTT
>TRBJ2-7|TRBV7-6|NA|NA
CACGQPDRSEQYF
TGTGCCTGCGGACAGCCTGATAGGTCAGAGCAGTACTTC
>TRBJ2-1|TRBV18|many|NA
CASSQTVSTEQFF
TGTGCCAGCTCACAGACAGTGTCAACTGAGCAGTTCTTC
>TRBJ2-1|TRBV7-2|many|TRBD2
CASVPGHLAGVAYNEQFF
TGTGCCAGCGTTCCAGGACACTTAGCGGGAGTAGCGTACAATGAGCAGTTCTTC
>TRBJ1-2|TRBV6-2/TRBV6-3|few|NA
CASSYSNWFAGAEKPDGYTF
TGTGCCAGCAGTTACTCGAATTGGTTCGCAGGAGCGGAGAAGCCGGATGGCTACACCTTC
>TRBJ1-6|TRBV2|many|NA
CASMFERAGLESPLHF
TGTGCCAGCATGTTCGAGAGGGCAGGGTTAGAATCACCCCTCCACTTT
>TRBJ2-7|TRBV20-1|many|TRBD2
CSAPLGTTYEQYF
TGCAGTGCTCCACTCGGGACTACCTACGAGCAGTACTTC
>TRBJ2-5|TRBV12-3/TRBV12-4|few|TRBD2
CASRILLAGEGQETQYF
TGTGCCAGCAGAATCCTACTAGCGGGAGAAGGGCAAGAGACCCAGTACTTC
>TRBJ2-7|TRBV7-9|many|TRBD1
CASSSDRGGSEQYF
TGTGCCAGCAGCTCTGACAGGGGTGGGTCCGAGCAGTACTTC
>TRBJ2-1|TRBV7-3|many|NA
CASSLTVLNEQFF
TGTGCCAGCAGCTTAACGGTCCTCAATGAGCAGTTCTTC
>TRBJ2-7|TRBV29-1|NA|NA
CSVVWGPYEQYF
TGCAGCGTTGTATGGGGGCCCTACGAGCAGTACTTC
>TRBJ1-3|TRBV2|NA|NA
CASKPPTASSRNTIYF
TGTGCCAGCAAACCTCCGACAGCCAGTTCCAGAAACACCATATATTTT
>TRBJ1-1|TRBV2|many|NA
CASRVGVTEAFF
TGTGCCAGCAGGGTGGGGGTTACTGAAGCTTTCTTT
>TRBJ2-1|TRBV4-1|many|NA
CASSQGGNEQFF
TGTGCCAGCAGCCAAGGAGGCAATGAGCAGTTCTTC
>TRBJ2-2|TRBV12-3/TRBV12-4|NA|NA
CASSLARDSGRGTGELFF
TGTGCCAGCAGTTTAGCCCGGGATTCCGGGAGAGGGACCGGGGAGCTGTTTTTT
>TRBJ1-1|TRBV30|many|NA
CGMGRGFTEAFF
TGTGGGATGGGGCGTGGGTTCACTGAAGCTTTCTTT
>TRBJ1-4|TRBV15|NA|NA
CATQRYPNEKLFF
TGTGCCACGCAACGGTACCCGAATGAAAAACTGTTTTTT